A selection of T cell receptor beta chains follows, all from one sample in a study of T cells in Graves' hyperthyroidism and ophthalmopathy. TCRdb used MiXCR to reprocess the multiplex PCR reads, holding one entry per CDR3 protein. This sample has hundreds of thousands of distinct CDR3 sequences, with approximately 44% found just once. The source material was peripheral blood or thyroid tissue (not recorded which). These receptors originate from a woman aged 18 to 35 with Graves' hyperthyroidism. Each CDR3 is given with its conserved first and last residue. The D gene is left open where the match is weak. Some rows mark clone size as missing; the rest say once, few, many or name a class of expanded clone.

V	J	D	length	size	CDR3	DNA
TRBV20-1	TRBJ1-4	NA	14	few	CSARTGLSNEKLFF	TGCAGTGCTAGAACAGGGCTGTCTAATGAAAAACTGTTTTTT
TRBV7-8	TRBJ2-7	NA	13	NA	CASSFGGSLEQYF	TGTGCCAGCAGTTTCGGAGGCTCCTTGGAGCAGTACTTC
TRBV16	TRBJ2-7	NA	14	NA	CASSHRNRSYEQYF	TGTGCCAGCAGCCATAGGAACAGGAGCTACGAGCAGTACTTC
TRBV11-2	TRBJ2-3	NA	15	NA	CASSFRTVLANTQYF	TGTGCCAGCAGCTTTCGGACGGTCCTAGCGAATACGCAGTATTTT
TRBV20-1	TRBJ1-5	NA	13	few	CSAWTASNQPQHF	TGCAGTGCTTGGACAGCTAGCAATCAGCCCCAGCATTTT
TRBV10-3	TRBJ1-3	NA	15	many	CAISERVRTGNTIYF	TGTGCCATCAGTGAACGGGTCCGGACTGGAAACACCATATATTTT
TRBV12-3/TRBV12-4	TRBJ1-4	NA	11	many	CATSSGEKLFF	TGTGCCACCTCCTCCGGTGAAAAACTGTTTTTT
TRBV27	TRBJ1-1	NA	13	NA	CATRSTGVGKAFF	TGTGCCACCAGGTCGACAGGTGTAGGTAAAGCTTTCTTT
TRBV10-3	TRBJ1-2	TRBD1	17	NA	CAISEGWDRHYNYGYTF	TGTGCCATCAGTGAAGGTTGGGACAGACACTATAACTATGGCTACACCTTC
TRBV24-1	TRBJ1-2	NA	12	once	CATSDRAYGYTF	TGTGCCACCAGTGACAGGGCTTATGGCTACACCTTC
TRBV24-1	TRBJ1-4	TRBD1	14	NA	CASSTRGLGEKLFF	TGTGCCAGCAGTACCAGGGGGCTCGGTGAAAAACTGTTTTTT
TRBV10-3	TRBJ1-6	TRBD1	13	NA	CAIAGTGGSPLHF	TGTGCCATTGCCGGGACAGGGGGCTCACCCCTCCACTTT
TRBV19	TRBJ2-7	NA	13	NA	CASSISRNYEQYF	TGTGCCAGTAGTATCTCCCGAAACTACGAGCAGTACTTC
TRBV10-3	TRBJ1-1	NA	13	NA	CAISIDSGPEAFF	TGTGCCATCAGTATTGACAGTGGCCCTGAAGCTTTCTTT
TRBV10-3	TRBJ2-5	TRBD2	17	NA	CAISEGLAGGLQETQYF	TGTGCCATCAGTGAAGGACTAGCGGGAGGACTCCAAGAGACCCAGTACTTC
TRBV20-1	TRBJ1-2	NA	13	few	CSAWGVTNYGYTF	TGCAGCGCCTGGGGCGTAACTAACTATGGCTACACCTTC
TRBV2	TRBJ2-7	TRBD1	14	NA	CASRLDRASYEQYF	TGTGCCAGCAGACTCGACAGGGCTTCCTACGAGCAGTACTTC
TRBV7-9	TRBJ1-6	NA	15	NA	CASSPNFGAGSPLHF	TGTGCCAGCAGCCCCAATTTCGGGGCGGGATCACCCCTCCACTTT
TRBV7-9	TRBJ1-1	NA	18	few	CASRQSSLRRGPNTEAFF	TGTGCCAGCAGGCAAAGTAGCCTGAGGAGGGGACCGAACACTGAAGCTTTCTTT
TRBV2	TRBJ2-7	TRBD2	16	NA	CASSITGTSDSYEQYF	TGTGCCAGCAGCATCACCGGGACTAGCGACTCCTACGAGCAGTACTTC
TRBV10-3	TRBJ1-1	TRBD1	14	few	CATKGTGPGTEAFF	TGTGCCACCAAAGGGACAGGCCCCGGAACTGAAGCTTTCTTT